The T cell receptor beta chain described here comes from a study of identical twins' blood T cells. Study-level points and caveats: Top TCRbeta clonotypes were shared more with twin than unrelated donors.

This clonotype was detected many times. The antigen is undetermined. TCRdb ran MiXCR on the 5' RACE reads and lists one entry per CDR3 protein. The sample consists of roughly 340,000 distinct CDR3 sequences, around 30% of them appearing once. All three twin pairs grew up together with likely shared infections and vaccines. CDR3 length: 15 residues. Germline CDR1 and CDR2: MNHNY and SVGAGI (reference sequence). V was shortened by 1 base and J by 5 bases, with 11 bases between the two germline ends. The sequenced material came from PBMCs. This chain uses TRBV6-6 with TRBJ1-4; no definite D call. The sequence came from a woman aged 18 to 55 in good health. CDR3 sequence: CASSYYSRSNEKLFF. The CDR3 DNA follows: TGTGCCAGCAGTTACTATTCCAGGTCCAATGAAAAACTGTTTTTT.